This T cell receptor (beta chain) stems from a study of T cells in Graves' hyperthyroidism and ophthalmopathy. There were TCR beta CDR3 regions amplified from RNA transcripts. HTBI primers were used for first-round RT-PCR of the TCR CDR3. TCRdb reprocessed the multiplex PCR reads via MiXCR and lists one record per CDR3 protein. The sample shows approximately 530,000 distinct CDR3 sequences, over 15% of them seen only once. Newly diagnosed patients aged 18 to 65 had hyperthyroidism of under 2 months' duration. It was uncontrolled infection, other autoimmune disease, pregnancy or lactation that excluded patients. Orbital computed tomography and thyroid ultrasound, together with serum TRAb and thyroxine and clinical symptoms, were used for diagnoses. In this sample, this clonotype turned up many times. The material sequenced was blood. The clonotype comes from a woman under 30 with Graves' hyperthyroidism.

CDR3 DNA: TGCAGTGCTAGAGACTGGGGGGGGGCCACAGATACGCAGTATTTT. Its protein is CSARDWGGATDTQYF. This sequence joins TRBV20-1 and TRBJ2-3; possible D gene TRBD2, 7 bases. Germline assignment: CDR1 DFQATT and CDR2 SNEGSKA (reference sequence). The CDR3 length is 15 residues. Trimming stripped 0 bases from V and 2 bases from J, with 12 bases between.